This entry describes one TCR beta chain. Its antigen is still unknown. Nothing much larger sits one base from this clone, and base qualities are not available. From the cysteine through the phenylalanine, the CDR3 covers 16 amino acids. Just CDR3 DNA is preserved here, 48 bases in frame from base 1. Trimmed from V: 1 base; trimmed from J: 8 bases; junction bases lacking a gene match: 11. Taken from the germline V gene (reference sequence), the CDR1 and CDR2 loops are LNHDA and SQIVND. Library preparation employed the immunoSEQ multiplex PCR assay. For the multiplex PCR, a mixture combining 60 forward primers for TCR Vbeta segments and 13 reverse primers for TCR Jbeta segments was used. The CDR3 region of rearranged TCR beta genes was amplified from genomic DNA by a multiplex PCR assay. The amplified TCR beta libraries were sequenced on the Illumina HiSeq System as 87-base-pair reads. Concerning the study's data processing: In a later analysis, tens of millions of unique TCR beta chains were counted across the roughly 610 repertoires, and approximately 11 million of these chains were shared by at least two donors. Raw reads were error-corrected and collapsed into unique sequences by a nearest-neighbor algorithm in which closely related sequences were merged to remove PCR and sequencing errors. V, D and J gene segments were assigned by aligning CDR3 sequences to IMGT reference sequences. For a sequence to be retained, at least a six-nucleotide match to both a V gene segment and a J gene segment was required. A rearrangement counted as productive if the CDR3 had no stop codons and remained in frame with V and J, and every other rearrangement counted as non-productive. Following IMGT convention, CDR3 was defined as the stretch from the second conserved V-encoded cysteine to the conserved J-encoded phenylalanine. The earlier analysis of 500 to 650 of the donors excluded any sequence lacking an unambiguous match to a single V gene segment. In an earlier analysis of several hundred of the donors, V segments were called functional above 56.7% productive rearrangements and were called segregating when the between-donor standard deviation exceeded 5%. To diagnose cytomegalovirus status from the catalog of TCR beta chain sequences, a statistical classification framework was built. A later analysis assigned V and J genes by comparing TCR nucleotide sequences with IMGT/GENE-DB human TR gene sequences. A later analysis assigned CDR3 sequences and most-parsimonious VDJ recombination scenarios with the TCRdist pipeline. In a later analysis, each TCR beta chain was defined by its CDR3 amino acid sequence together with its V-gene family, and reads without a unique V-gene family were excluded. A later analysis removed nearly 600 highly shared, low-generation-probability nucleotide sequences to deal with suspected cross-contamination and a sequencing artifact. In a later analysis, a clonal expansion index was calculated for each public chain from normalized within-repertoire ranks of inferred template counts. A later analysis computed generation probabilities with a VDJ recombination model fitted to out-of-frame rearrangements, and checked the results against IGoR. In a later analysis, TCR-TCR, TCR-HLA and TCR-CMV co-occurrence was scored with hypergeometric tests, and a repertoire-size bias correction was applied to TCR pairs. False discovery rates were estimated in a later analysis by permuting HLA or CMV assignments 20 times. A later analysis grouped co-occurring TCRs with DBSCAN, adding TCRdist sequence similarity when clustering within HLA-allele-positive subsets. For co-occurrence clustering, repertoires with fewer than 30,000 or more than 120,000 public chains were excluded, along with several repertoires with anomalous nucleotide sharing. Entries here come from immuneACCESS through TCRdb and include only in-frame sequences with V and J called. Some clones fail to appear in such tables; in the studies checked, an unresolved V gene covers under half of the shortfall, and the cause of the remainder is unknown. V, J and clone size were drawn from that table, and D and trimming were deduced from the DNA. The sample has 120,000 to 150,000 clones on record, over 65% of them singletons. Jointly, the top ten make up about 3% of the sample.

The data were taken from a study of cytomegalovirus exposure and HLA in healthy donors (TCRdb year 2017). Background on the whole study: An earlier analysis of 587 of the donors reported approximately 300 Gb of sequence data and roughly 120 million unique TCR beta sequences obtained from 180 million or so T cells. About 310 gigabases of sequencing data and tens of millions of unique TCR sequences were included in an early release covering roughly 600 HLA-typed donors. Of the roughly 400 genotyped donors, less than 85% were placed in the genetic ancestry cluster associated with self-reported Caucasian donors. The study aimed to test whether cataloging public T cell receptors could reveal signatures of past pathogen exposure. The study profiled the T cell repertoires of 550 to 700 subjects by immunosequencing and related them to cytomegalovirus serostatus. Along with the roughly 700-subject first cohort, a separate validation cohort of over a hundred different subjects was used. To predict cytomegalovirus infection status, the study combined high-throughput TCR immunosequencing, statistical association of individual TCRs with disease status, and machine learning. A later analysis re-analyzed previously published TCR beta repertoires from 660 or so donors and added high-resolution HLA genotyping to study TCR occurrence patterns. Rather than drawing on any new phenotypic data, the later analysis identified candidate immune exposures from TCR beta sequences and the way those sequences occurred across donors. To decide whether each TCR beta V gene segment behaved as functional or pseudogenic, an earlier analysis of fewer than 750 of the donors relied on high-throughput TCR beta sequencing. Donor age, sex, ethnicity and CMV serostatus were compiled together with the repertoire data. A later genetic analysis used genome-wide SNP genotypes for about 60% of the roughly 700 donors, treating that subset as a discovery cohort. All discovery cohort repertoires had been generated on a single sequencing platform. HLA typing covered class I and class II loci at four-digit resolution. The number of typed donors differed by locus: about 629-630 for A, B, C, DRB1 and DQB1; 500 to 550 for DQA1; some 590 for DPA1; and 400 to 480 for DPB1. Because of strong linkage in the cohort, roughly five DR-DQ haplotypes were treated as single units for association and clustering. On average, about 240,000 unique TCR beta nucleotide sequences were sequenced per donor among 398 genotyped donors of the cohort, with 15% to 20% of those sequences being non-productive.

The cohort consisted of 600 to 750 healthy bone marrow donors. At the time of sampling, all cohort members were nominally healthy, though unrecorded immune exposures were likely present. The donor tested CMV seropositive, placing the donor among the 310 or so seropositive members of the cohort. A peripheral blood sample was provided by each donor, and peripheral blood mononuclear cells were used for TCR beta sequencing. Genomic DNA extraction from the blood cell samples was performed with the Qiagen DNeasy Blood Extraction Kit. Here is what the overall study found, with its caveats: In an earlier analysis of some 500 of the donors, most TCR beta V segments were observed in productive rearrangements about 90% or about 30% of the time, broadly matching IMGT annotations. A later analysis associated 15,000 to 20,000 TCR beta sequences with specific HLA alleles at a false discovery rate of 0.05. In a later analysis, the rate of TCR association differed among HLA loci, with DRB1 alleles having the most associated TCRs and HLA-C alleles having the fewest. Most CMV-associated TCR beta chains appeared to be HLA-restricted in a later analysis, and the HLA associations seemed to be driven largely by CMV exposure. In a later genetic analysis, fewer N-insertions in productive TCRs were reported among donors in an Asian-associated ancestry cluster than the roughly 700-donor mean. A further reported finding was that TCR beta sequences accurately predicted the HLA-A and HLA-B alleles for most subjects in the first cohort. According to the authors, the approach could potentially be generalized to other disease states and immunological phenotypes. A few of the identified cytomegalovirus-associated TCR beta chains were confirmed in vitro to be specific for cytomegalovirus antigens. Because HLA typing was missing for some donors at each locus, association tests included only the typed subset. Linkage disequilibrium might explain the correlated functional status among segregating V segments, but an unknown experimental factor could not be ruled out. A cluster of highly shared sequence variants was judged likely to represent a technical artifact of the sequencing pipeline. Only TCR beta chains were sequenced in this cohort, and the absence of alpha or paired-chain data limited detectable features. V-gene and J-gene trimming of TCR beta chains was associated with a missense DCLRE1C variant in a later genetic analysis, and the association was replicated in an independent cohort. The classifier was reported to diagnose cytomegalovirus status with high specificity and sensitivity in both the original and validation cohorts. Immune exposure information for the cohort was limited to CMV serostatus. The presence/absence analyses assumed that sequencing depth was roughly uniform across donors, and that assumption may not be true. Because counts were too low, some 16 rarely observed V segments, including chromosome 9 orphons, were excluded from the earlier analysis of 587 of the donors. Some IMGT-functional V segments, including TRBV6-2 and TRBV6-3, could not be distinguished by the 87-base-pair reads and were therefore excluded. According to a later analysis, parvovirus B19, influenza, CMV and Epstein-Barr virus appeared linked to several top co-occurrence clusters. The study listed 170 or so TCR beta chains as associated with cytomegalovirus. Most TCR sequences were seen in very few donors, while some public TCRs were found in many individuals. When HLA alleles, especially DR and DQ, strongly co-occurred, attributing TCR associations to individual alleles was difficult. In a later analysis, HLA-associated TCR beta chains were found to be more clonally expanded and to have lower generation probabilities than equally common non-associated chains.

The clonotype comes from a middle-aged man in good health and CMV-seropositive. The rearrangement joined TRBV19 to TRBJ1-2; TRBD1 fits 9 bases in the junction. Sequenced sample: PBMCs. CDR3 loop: CASSIVLGQGTKGYTF. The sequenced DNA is TGTGCCAGTAGTATAGTTTTGGGACAGGGAACTAAAGGCTACACCTTC. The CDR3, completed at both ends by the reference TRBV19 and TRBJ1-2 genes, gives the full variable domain DGGITQSPKYLFRKEGQNVTLSCEQNLNHDAMYWYRQDPGQGLRLIYYSQIVNDFQKGDIAEGYSVSREKKESFPLTVTSAQKNPTAFYLCASSIVLGQGTKGYTFGSGTRLTVV.